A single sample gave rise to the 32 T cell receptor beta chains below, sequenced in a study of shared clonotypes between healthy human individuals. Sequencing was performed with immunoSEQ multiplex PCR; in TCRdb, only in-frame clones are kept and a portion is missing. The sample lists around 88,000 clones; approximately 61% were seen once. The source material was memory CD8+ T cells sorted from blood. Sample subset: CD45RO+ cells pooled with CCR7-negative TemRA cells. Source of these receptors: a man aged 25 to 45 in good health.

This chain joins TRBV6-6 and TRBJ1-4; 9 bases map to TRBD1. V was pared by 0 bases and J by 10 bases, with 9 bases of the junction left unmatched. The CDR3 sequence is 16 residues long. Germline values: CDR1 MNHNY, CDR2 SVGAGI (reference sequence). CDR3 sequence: CASSYSGDRGMGKLFF. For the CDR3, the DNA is TGTGCCAGCAGTTACTCCGGCGACAGGGGGATGGGAAAACTGTTTTTT.

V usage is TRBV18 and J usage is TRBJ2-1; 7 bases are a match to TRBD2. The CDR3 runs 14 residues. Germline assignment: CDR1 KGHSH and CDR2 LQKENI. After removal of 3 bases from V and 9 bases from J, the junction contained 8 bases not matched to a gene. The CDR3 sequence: CASSPGLRVGEQFF. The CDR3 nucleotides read TGTGCCAGCTCACCGGGACTAAGGGTCGGTGAGCAGTTCTTC. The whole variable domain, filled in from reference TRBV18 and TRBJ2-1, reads NAGVMQNPRHLVRRRGQEARLRCSPMKGHSHVYWYRQLPEEGLKFMVYLQKENIIDESGMPKERFSAEFPKEGPSILRIQQVVRGDSAAYFCASSPGLRVGEQFFGPGTRLTVL.

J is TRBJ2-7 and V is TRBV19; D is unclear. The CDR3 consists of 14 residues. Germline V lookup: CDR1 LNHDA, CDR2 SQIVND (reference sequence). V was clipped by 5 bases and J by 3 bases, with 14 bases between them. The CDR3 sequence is CASSPRTAGYEQYF. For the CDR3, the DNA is TGTGCCAGTAGTCCGCGGACGGCCGGCTACGAGCAGTACTTC.

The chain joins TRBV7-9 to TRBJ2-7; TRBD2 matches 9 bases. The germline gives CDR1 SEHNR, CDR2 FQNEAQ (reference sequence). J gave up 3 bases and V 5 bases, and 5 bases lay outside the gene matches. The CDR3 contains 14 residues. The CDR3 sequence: CASSATSGLYEQYF. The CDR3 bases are TGTGCCAGCAGCGCGACTAGCGGCCTCTACGAGCAGTACTTC.

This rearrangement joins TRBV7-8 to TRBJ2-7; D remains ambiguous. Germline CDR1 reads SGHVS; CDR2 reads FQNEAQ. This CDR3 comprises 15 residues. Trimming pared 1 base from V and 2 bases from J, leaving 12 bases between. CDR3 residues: CASSLGLRNTYEQYF. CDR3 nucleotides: TGTGCCAGCAGCTTAGGTCTTAGGAACACCTACGAGCAGTACTTC.

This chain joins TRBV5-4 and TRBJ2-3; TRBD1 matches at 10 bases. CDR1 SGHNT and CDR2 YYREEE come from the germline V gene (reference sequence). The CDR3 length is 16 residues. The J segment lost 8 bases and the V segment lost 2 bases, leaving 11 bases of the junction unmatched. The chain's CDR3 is CASSFCFGTGDVTQYF. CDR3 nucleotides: TGTGCCAGCAGCTTTTGTTTCGGGACAGGGGATGTTACGCAGTATTTT.

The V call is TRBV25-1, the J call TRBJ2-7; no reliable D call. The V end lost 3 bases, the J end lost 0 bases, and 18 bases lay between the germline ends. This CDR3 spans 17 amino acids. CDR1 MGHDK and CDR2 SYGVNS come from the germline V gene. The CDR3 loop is CASSDSNPQQPSYEQYF. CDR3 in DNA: TGTGCCAGCAGTGACTCAAACCCACAACAGCCCTCCTACGAGCAGTACTTC.

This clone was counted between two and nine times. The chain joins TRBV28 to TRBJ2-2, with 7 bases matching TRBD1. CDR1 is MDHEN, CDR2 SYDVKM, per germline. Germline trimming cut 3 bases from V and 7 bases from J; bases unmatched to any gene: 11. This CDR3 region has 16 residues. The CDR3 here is CASSFWQDRMIGELFF. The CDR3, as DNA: TGTGCCAGCAGTTTTTGGCAGGACAGGATGATCGGGGAGCTGTTTTTT.

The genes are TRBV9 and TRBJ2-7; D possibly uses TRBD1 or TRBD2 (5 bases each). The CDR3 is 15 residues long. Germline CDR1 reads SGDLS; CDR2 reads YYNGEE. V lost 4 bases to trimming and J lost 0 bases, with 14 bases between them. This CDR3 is CASSLGTQSSYEQYF. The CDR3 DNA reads TGTGCCAGCAGCCTTGGGACGCAAAGCTCCTACGAGCAGTACTTC.

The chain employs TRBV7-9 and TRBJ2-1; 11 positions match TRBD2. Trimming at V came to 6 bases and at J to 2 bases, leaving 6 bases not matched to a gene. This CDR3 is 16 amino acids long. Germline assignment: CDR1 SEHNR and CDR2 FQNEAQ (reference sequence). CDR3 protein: CASRQGLAGPYNEQFF. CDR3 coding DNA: TGTGCCAGCAGGCAAGGACTAGCGGGCCCCTACAATGAGCAGTTCTTC. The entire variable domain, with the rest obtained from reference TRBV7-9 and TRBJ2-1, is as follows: DTGVSQNPRHKITKRGQNVTFRCDPISEHNRLYWYRQTLGQGPEFLTYFQNEAQLEKSRLLSDRFSAERPKGSFSTLEIQRTEQGDSAMYLCASRQGLAGPYNEQFFGPGTRLTVL.

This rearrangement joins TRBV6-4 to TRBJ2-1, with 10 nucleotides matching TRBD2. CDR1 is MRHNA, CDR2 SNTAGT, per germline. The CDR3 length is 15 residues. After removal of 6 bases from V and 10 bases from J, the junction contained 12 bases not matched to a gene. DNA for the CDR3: TGTGCCAGCAGCGTCCTAGCGGGAGAGAATGGCGAGCAGTTCTTC. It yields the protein CASSVLAGENGEQFF.

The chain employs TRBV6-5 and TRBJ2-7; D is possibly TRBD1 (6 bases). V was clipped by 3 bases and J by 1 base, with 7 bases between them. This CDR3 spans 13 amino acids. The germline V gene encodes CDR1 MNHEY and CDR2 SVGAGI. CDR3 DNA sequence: TGTGCCAGCAGTTATCAGGGGTCCTACGAGCAGTACTTC. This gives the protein CASSYQGSYEQYF.

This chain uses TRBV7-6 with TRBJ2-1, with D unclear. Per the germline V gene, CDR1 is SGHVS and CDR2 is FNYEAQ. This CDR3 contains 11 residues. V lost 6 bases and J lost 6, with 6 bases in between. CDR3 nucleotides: TGTGCCAGCAGTATCGCCAATGAGCAGTTCTTC. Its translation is CASSIANEQFF.

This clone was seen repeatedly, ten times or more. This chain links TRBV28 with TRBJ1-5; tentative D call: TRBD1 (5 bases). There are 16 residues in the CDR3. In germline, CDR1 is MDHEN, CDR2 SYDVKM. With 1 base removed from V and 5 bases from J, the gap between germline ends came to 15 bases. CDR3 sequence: CASSLSGAGYHQPQHF. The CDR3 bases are TGTGCCAGCAGTTTATCCGGGGCAGGCTACCATCAGCCCCAGCATTTT. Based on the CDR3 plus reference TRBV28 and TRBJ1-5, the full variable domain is DVKVTQSSRYLVKRTGEKVFLECVQDMDHENMFWYRQDPGLGLRLIYFSYDVKMKEKGDIPEGYSVSREKKERFSLILESASTNQTSMYLCASSLSGAGYHQPQHFGDGTRLSIL.

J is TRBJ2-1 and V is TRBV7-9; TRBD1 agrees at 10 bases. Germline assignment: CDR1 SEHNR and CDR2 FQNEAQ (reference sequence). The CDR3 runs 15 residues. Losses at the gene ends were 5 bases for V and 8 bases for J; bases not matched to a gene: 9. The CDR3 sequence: CASSLGQGSYHEQFF. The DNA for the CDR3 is TGTGCCAGCAGCCTGGGACAGGGGTCGTACCATGAGCAGTTCTTC.

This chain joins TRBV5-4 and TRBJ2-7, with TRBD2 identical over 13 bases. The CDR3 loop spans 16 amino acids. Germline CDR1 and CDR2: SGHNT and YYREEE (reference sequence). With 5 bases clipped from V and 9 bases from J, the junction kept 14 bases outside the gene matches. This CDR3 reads CASSPGLAGQKLAQYF. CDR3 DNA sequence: TGTGCCAGCAGTCCGGGACTAGCGGGACAAAAGTTAGCGCAGTACTTC.

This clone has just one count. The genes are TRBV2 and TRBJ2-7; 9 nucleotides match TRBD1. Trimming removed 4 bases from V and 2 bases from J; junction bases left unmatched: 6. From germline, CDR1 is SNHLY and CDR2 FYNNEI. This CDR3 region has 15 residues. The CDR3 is CASSVGTGIAYEQYF. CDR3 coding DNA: TGTGCCAGCAGTGTTGGGACAGGGATCGCCTACGAGCAGTACTTC.

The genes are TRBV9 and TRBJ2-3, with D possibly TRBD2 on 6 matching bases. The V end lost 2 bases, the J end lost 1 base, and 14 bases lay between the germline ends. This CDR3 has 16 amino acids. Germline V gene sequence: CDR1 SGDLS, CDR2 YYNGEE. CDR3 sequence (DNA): TGTGCCAGCAGCGTTCTTGCGGGATGGGGCACAGATACGCAGTATTTT. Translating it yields CASSVLAGWGTDTQYF.

The CDR3 region is CASSDTDHYNEQFF. DNA for the CDR3: TGTGCCAGCAGTGATACGGACCACTACAATGAGCAGTTCTTC. The chain joins TRBV6-1 to TRBJ2-1; D remains ambiguous. Germline-derived CDR1 and CDR2 are MNHNS and SASEGT. This CDR3 has 14 residues. Trimming pared 3 bases from V and 3 bases from J, leaving 9 bases between.

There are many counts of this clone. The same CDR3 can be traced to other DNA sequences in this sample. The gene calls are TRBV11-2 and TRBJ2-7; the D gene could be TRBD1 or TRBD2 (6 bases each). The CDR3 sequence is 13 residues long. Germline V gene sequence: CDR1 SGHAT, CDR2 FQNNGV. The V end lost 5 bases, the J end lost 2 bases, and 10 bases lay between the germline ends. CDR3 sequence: CASSPGGPYEQYF. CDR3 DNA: TGTGCCAGCAGCCCCGGGGGCCCCTACGAGCAGTACTTC.

The CDR3 reads CASSLNGLMQYF. The CDR3 region has the DNA TGTGCCAGCAGCTTAAATGGACTTATGCAGTACTTC. The J gene is TRBJ2-4, the V gene TRBV11-2; perhaps TRBD2 as D (5 bases). Germline V gives CDR1 SGHAT, CDR2 FQNNGV. V lost 2 bases to trimming and J lost 13 bases, with 12 bases between them. The CDR3 covers 12 residues.

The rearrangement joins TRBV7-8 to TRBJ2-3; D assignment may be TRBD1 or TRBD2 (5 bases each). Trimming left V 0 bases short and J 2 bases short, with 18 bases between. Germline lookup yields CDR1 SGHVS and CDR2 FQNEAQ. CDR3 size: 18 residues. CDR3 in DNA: TGTGCCAGCAGCTTAGCGTGGGGGACGAGGAGGTCCACAGATACGCAGTATTTT. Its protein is CASSLAWGTRRSTDTQYF.

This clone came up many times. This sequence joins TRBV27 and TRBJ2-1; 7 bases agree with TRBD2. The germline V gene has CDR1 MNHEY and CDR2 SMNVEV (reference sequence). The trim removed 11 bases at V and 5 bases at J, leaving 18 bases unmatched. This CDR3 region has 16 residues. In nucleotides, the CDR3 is TGTGCCGCCAGCAGTATCGGCAGGGAGGGGCACAATGAGCAGTTCTTC. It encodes CAASSIGREGHNEQFF.

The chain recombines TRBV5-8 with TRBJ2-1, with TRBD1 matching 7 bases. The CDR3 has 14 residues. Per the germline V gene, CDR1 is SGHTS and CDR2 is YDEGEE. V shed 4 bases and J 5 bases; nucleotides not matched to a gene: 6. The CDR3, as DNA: TGTGCCAGCAGCCCCGACAGGGATAACAATGAGCAGTTCTTC. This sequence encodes CASSPDRDNNEQFF. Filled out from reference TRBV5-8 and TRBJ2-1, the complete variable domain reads EAGVTQSPTHLIKTRGQQATLRCSPISGHTSVYWYQQALGLGLQFLLWYDEGEERNRGNFPPRFSGRQFPNYSSELNVNALELEDSALYLCASSPDRDNNEQFFGPGTRLTVL.

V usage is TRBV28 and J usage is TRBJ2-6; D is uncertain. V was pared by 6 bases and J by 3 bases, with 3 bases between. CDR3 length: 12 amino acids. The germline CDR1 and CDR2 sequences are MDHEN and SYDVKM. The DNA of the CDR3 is TGTGCCAGCAGGGTTGGGGCCAACGTCCTGACTTTC. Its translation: CASRVGANVLTF. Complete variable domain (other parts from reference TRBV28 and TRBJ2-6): DVKVTQSSRYLVKRTGEKVFLECVQDMDHENMFWYRQDPGLGLRLIYFSYDVKMKEKGDIPEGYSVSREKKERFSLILESASTNQTSMYLCASRVGANVLTFGAGSRLTVL.

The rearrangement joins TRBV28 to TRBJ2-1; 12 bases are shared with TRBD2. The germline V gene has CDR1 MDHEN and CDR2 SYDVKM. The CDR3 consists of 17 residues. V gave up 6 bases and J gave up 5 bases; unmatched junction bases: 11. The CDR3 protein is CASSPRLAGVVDNEQFF. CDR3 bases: TGTGCCAGCAGCCCCAGACTAGCGGGAGTTGTTGACAATGAGCAGTTCTTC.

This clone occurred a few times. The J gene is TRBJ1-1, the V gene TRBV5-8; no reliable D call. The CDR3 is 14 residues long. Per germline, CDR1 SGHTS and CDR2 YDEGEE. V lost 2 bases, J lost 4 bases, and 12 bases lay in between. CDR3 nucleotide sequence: TGTGCCAGCAGCTTAGTGTTTCCGTCCACTGAAGCTTTCTTT. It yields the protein CASSLVFPSTEAFF.

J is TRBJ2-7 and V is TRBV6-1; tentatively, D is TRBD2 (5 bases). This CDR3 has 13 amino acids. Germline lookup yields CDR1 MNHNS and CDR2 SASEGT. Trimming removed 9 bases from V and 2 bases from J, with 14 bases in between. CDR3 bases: TGTGCCAGTTCGGACTTGGCCCCCTACGAGCAGTACTTC. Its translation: CASSDLAPYEQYF.

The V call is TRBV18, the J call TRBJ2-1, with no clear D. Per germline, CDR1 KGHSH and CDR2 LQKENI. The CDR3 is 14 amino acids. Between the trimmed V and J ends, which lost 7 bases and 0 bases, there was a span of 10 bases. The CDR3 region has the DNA TGTGCCAGCTTCCCGGTTAGCTCCTACAATGAGCAGTTCTTC. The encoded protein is CASFPVSSYNEQFF.

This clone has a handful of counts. CDR3 sequence reads: CASSIGLMANTF. The CDR3, as DNA: TGTGCCAGTAGTATCGGTCTTATGGCTAACACCTTC. V gene TRBV19 combines with J gene TRBJ1-2, with D unresolved. V was trimmed by 3 bases and J by 12 bases, leaving 14 bases between them. Per the germline V gene, CDR1 is LNHDA and CDR2 is SQIVND (reference sequence). This CDR3 region has 12 residues.

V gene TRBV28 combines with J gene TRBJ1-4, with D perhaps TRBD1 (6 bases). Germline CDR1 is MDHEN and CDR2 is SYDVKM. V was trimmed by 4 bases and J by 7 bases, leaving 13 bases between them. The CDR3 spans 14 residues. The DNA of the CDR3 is TGTGCCAGCAGTTCGGGGGCGTGGGTTGAAAAACTGTTTTTT. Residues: CASSSGAWVEKLFF.

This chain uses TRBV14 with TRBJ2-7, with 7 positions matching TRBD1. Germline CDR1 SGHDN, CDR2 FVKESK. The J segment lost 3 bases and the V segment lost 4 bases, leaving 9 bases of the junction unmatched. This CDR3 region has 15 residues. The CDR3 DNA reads TGTGCCAGCAGCCCTTCAGGGGGAATAATCTACGAGCAGTACTTC. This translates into CASSPSGGIIYEQYF.